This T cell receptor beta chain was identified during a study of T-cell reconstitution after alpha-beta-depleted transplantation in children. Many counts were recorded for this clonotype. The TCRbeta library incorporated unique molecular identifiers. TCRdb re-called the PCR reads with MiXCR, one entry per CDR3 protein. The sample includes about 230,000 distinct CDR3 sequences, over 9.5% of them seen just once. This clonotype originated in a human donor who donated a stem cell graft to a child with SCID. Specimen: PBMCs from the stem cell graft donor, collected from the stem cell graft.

The CDR3 loop reads CASSSDGHTEAFF. The CDR3 DNA reads as TGCGCCAGCAGTTCTGACGGGCACACTGAAGCTTTCTTT. The genes are TRBV5-1 and TRBJ1-1; no firm D call. This CDR3 has 13 residues. The germline CDR1 and CDR2 sequences are SGHRS and YFSETQ. The V end was cut by 5 bases, the J end by 3 bases, with 11 bases between.